These 6 T cell receptor beta chains were all obtained from the same sample, sequenced in a study of shared clonotypes between healthy human individuals. Profiling relied on immunoSEQ multiplex PCR, and the TCRdb table lists in-frame clones only, not all of them. The sample lists hundreds of thousands of clones, more than 70% occurring once. Sequencing was carried out using memory CD4+ T cells sorted from blood. Described subset: CD45RA-negative fraction. These receptors were obtained from a woman aged 30 to 39 in good health.

V usage is TRBV18 and J usage is TRBJ2-5; D ambiguous. Trimming removed 5 bases from V and 2 bases from J, with 3 bases in between. In germline, CDR1 is KGHSH, CDR2 LQKENI. The CDR3 loop spans 11 amino acids. CDR3 coding DNA: TGTGCCAGCTCATCTCAAGAGACCCAGTACTTC. As protein: CASSSQETQYF.

The chain recombines TRBV6-6 with TRBJ2-1; 7 positions agree with TRBD1. Germline V gene lookup returns CDR1 MNHNY and CDR2 SVGAGI (reference sequence). The V gene end was trimmed by 7 bases and the J gene end by 0 bases; junction bases not matched to a gene: 6. CDR3 length: 15 amino acids. CDR3 sequence (DNA): TGTGCCAGCATTCCTCAGGGGGACTCCTACAATGAGCAGTTCTTC. Translated: CASIPQGDSYNEQFF.

In its sample, this clone was seen a few times. The chain uses TRBV7-6 and TRBJ2-5; D may correspond to TRBD1 or TRBD2 (5 bases each). CDR1 and CDR2 (germline): SGHVS, FNYEAQ. V lost 2 bases, J lost 4 bases, and 8 bases lay in between. The CDR3 consists of 13 residues. Written as DNA, the CDR3 is TGTGCCAGCAGCTTATCGGGGCTAGAGACCCAGTACTTC. It codes for CASSLSGLETQYF.

The gene calls are TRBV5-1 and TRBJ2-5; 16 positions match TRBD2. CDR3 size: 18 residues. Per germline, CDR1 SGHRS and CDR2 YFSETQ. V trimming: 5 bases; J trimming: 7 bases; junction bases outside the gene matches: 14. CDR3 DNA: TGCGCCAGCAGGAGGGGACTAGCGGGAGGGGACGGAGAGATGACCCAGTACTTC. Its translation: CASRRGLAGGDGEMTQYF.

The genes are TRBV6-1 and TRBJ2-1; tentative D call: TRBD1 (6 bases). Germline loops: CDR1 MNHNS, CDR2 SASEGT. The CDR3 totals 13 residues. Trimming pared 6 bases from V and 6 bases from J, leaving 12 bases between. Here the CDR3 reads CASRTGTSNEQFF. In nucleotides, the CDR3 is TGTGCCAGCAGGACCGGGACATCCAATGAGCAGTTCTTC.

The chain combines TRBV9 with TRBJ2-3; 8 positions match TRBD2. Trimming cost V 3 bases and J 3 bases; bases outside gene matches: 12. The CDR3 consists of 17 residues. CDR1 SGDLS and CDR2 YYNGEE come from the germline V gene. The CDR3, as DNA: TGTGCCAGCAGCGCCGGACGTACTAGCGGCACTACAGATACGCAGTATTTT. Protein: CASSAGRTSGTTDTQYF.